This T cell receptor (beta chain) is drawn from a study of blood T cell repertoires in COVID-19. Study-wide context: There were acute and convalescent COVID-19 samples, and they came from the United States, Italy and Spain. From T cells, B-cell-depleted T cells, or PBMCs came the material, which was cDNA or gDNA.

As processed by the authors: Estimates of nucleated cell counts were drawn from the amplification of reference gene primers. Assay: immunoSEQ multiplex PCR; the TCRdb copy retains only in-frame clones and omits some. D and trimming were read from the DNA, whereas the V and J calls and clone size are those reported in that table. The sample lists 110,000 to 150,000 clones; roughly three quarters were seen once. The CDR3 is 13 amino acids. The germline CDR1 and CDR2 sequences are SNHLY and FYNNEI. V was trimmed by 11 bases and J by 2 bases, leaving 13 bases between them. This clonotype was obtained from a man aged 50 to 59 with active or convalescent COVID-19. The rearrangement links TRBV2 to TRBJ1-3, with D perhaps matching TRBD1 (5 bases). The sample consisted of peripheral blood. The DNA for the CDR3 is TGTGCCGGCGGCGCAGGGACTGGAAACACCATATATTTT. This codes for CAGGAGTGNTIYF. Variable domain in full (rest from reference TRBV2 and TRBJ1-3): EPEVTQTPSHQVTQMGQEVILRCVPISNHLYFYWYRQILGQKVEFLVSFYNNEISEKSEIFDDQFSVERPDGSNFTLKIRSTKLEDSAMYFCAGGAGTGNTIYFGEGSWLTVV.